The TCR beta chain described here comes from a study of radiotherapy plus CTLA-4 blockade in lung cancer (dated by TCRdb to 2016 to 2019). About the study as a whole: Among enrolled patients, 15% to 20% had an objective response and 25% to 35% reached disease control.

Concerning this clone itself: No antigen is known for it. Per-base quality was not reported, and no clone a single base away is much larger than it.

Broad study findings and their caveats: After treatment with radiotherapy and ipilimumab, TCR clones that came from tumors expanded in the peripheral blood. Increased serum interferon-beta after radiation, together with early dynamic changes in blood T cell clones, were reported to be the strongest predictors of response.

In this study, focal radiation therapy paired with CTLA-4 blockade (ipilimumab) was tested in patients who had chemo-refractory metastatic non-small-cell lung cancer. Unmatched junction bases come to 9, with V trimmed by 3 bases and J by 2 bases. The germline V gene specifies KGHSH as CDR1 and LQKENI as CDR2. The CDR3 starts with the cysteine, ends with the phenylalanine, and has 16 residues. Just the 48-base CDR3 DNA is kept, in frame starting at base 1. Library preparation used the immunoSEQ multiplex PCR assay. Entries here come from immuneACCESS through TCRdb and include only in-frame sequences with V and J called. Some clones fail to appear in such tables; in the studies checked, an unresolved V gene covers under half of the shortfall, and the cause of the remainder is unknown. The sample table shows under 70,000 clones, and approximately 80% are seen once. Jointly, the top ten make up less than 5.5% of the sample.

The sequence derives from a human donor with non-small cell lung cancer who had a complete response to radiotherapy plus ipilimumab. Sequenced material: peripheral blood, taken from a patient treated with radiotherapy plus ipilimumab. Recombination connected TRBV18 to TRBJ1-2, and 7 junction bases match TRBD1. The CDR3 sequence is CASSPATTGRNYGYTF. Here is the DNA: TGTGCCAGCTCACCCGCCACGACAGGGCGAAACTATGGCTACACCTTC.